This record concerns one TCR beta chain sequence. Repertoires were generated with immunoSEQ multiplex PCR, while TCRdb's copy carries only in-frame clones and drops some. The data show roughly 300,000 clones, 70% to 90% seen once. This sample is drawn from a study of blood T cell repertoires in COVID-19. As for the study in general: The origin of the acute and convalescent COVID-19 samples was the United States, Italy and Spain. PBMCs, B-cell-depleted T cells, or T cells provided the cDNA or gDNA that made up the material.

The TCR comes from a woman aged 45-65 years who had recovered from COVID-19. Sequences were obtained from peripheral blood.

In nucleotides, the CDR3 is TGTGCCAGCAGTTTAGAGGGGGCAGGAGCCTACGAGCAGTACTTC. This codes for CASSLEGAGAYEQYF. V and J are TRBV28 and TRBJ2-7; TRBD1 matches 7 bases. Germline V gene data show CDR1 as MDHEN and CDR2 as SYDVKM. Trimming took 2 bases from V and 2 from J; bases not matched to a gene: 6. This CDR3 contains 15 residues.